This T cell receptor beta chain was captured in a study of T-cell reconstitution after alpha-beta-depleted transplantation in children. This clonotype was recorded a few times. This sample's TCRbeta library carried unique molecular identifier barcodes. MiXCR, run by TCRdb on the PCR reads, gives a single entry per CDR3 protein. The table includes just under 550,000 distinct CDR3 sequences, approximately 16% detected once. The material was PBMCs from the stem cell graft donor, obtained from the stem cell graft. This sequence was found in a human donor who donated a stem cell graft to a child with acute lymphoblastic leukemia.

The CDR3 loop is CASSVDVVTGTQETQYF. Written as DNA, the CDR3 is TGTGCCAGCAGCGTAGATGTCGTGACAGGGACCCAAGAGACCCAGTACTTC. The V gene is TRBV9, the J gene TRBJ2-5; 7 nucleotides agree with TRBD1. Trimming at V came to 0 bases and at J to 1 base, leaving 9 bases not matched to a gene. Germline values: CDR1 SGDLS, CDR2 YYNGEE. CDR3 size: 17 residues.